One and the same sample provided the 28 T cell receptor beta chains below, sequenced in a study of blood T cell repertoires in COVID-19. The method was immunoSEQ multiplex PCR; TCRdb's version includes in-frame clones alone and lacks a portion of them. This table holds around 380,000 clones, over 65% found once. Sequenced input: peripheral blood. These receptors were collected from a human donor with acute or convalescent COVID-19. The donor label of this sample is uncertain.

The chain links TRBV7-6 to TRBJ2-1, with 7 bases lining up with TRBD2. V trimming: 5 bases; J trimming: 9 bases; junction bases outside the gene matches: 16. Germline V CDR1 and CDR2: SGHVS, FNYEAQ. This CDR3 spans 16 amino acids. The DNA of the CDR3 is TGTGCCAGCAGCCCTCCGTGGGGGAGGGCCCGCGGTGAGCAGTTCTTC. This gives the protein CASSPPWGRARGEQFF.

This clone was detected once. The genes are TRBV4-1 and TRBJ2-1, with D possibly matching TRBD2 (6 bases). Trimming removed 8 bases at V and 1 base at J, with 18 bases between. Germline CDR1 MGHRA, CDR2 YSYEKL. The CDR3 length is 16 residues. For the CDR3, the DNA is TGCGCCAGCGGCCTCCCCGGGGGAGGTTCCTACAATGAGCAGTTCTTC. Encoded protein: CASGLPGGGSYNEQFF.

The CDR3: CASSIARRRYNEQFF. CDR3 nucleotide sequence: TGTGCCAGTAGTATTGCTAGACGGCGCTACAATGAGCAGTTCTTC. V and J are TRBV19 and TRBJ2-1; no reliable D call. This CDR3 is 15 amino acids long. The V end lost 3 bases, the J end lost 3 bases, and 12 bases lay between the germline ends. The germline gives CDR1 LNHDA, CDR2 SQIVND (reference sequence). Using reference TRBV19 and TRBJ2-1 for the parts outside the CDR3, the full variable domain is DGGITQSPKYLFRKEGQNVTLSCEQNLNHDAMYWYRQDPGQGLRLIYYSQIVNDFQKGDIAEGYSVSREKKESFPLTVTSAQKNPTAFYLCASSIARRRYNEQFFGPGTRLTVL.

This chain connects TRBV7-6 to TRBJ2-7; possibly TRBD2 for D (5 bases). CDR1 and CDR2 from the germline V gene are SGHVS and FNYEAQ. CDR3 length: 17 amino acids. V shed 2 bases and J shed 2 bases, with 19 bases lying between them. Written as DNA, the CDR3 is TGTGCCAGCAGCTTAAATCGTTCACCGGGGAGCGCCTACGAGCAGTACTTC. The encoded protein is CASSLNRSPGSAYEQYF.

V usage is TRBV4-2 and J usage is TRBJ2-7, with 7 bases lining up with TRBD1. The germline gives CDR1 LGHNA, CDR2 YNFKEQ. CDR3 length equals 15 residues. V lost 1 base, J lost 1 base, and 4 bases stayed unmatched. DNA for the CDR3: TGTGCCAGCAGCCAAGTAGGGACAGAATCCTACGAGCAGTACTTC. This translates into CASSQVGTESYEQYF.

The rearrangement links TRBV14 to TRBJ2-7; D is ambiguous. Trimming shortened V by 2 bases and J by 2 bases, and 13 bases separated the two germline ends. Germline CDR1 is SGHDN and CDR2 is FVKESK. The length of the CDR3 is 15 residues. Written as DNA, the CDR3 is TGTGCCAGCAGCCAATTAAACAGCCGAACCTACGAGCAGTACTTC. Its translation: CASSQLNSRTYEQYF.

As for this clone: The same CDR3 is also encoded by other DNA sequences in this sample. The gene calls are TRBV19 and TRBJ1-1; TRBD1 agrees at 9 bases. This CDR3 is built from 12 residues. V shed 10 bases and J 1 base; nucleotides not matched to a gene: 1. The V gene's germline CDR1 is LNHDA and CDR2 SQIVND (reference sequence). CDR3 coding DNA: TGTGCCACGGGACAGGGGAACACTGAAGCTTTCTTT. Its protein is CATGQGNTEAFF.

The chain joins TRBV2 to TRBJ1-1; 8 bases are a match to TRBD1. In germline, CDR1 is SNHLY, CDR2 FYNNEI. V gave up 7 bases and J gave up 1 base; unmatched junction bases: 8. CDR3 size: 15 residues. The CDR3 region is CASTDPGQGNTEAFF. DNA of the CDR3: TGTGCCAGCACTGATCCCGGACAGGGGAACACTGAAGCTTTCTTT.

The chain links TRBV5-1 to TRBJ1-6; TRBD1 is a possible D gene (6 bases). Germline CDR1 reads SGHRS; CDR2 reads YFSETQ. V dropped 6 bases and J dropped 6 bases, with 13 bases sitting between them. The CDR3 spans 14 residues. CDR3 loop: CASNPQGGNSPLHF. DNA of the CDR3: TGCGCCAGCAACCCACAGGGCGGTAATTCACCCCTCCACTTT.

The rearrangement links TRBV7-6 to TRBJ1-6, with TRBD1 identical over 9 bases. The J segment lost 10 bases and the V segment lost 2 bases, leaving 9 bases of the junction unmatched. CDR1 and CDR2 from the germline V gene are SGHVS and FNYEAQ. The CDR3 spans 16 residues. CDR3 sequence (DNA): TGTGCCAGCAGCTTAACCCTTCCGGGACAGGGATCACCCCTCCACTTT. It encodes CASSLTLPGQGSPLHF. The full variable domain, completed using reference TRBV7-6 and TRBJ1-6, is GAGVSQSPRYKVTKRGQDVALRCDPISGHVSLYWYRQALGQGPEFLTYFNYEAQQDKSGLPNDRFSAERPEGSISTLTIQRTEQRDSAMYRCASSLTLPGQGSPLHFGNGTRLTVT.

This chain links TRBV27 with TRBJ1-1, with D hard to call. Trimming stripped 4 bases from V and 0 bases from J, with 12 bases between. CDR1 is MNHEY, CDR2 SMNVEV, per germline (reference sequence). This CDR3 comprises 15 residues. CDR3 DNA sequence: TGTGCCAGCAGTTCCCAGGCCCTTCTGAACACTGAAGCTTTCTTT. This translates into CASSSQALLNTEAFF.

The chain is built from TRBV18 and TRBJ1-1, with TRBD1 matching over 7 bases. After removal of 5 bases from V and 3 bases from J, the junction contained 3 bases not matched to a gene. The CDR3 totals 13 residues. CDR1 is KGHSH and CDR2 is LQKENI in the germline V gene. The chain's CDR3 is CASSTGVDTEAFF. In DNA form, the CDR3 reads TGTGCCAGCTCAACAGGGGTGGACACTGAAGCTTTCTTT.

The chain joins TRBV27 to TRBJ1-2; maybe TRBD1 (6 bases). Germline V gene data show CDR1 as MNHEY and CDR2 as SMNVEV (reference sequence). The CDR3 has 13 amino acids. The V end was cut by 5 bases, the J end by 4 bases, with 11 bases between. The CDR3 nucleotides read TGTGCCAGCAGTCCGACAGGAATCTATGGCTACACCTTC. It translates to CASSPTGIYGYTF.

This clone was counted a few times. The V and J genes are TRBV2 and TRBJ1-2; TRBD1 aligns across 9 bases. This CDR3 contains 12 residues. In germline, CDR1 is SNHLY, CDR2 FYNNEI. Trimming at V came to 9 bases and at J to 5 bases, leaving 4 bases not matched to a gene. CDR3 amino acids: CARGQGGYGYTF. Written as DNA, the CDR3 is TGTGCCAGGGGACAGGGAGGGTATGGCTACACCTTC. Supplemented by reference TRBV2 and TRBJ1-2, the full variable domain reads EPEVTQTPSHQVTQMGQEVILRCVPISNHLYFYWYRQILGQKVEFLVSFYNNEISEKSEIFDDQFSVERPDGSNFTLKIRSTKLEDSAMYFCARGQGGYGYTFGSGTRLTVV.

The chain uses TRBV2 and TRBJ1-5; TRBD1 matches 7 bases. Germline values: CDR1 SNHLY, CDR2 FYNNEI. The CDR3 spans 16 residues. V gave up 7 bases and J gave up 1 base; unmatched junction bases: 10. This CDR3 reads CASKGNRGVSNQPQHF. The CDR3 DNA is TGTGCCAGCAAGGGTAACAGGGGAGTAAGCAATCAGCCCCAGCATTTT.

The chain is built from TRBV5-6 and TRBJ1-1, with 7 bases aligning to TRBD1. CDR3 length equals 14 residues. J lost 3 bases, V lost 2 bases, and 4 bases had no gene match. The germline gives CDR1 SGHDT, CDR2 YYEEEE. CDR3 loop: CASSFDRVDTEAFF. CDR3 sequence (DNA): TGTGCCAGCAGCTTCGACAGGGTCGACACTGAAGCTTTCTTT.

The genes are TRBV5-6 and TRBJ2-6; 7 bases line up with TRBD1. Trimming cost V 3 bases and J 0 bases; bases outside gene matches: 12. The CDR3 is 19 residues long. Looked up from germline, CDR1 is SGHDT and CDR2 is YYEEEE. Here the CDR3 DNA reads TGTGCCAGCAGCTACCCAAAACAGGGGAATCCCTCTGGGGCCAACGTCCTGACTTTC. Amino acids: CASSYPKQGNPSGANVLTF.

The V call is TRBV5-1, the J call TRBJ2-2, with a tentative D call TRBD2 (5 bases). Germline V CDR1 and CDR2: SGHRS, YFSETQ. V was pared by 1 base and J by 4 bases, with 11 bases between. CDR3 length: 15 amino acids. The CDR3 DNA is TGCGCCAGCAGCTTGACGGCCCGGGGCACCGGGGAGCTGTTTTTT. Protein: CASSLTARGTGELFF.

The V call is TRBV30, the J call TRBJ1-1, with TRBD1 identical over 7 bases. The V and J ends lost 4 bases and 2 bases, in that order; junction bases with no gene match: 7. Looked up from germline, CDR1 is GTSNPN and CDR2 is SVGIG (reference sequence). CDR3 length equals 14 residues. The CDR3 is CAWNQGVGNTEAFF. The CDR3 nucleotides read TGTGCCTGGAATCAGGGGGTGGGTAACACTGAAGCTTTCTTT.

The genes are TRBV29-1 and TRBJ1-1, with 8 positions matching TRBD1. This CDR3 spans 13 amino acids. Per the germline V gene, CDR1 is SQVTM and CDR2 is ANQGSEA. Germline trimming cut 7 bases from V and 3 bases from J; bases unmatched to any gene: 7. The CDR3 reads CSAQTGDYTEAFF. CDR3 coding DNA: TGCAGCGCTCAGACAGGGGACTACACTGAAGCTTTCTTT. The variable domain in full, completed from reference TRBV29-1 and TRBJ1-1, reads SAVISQKPSRDICQRGTSLTIQCQVDSQVTMMFWYRQQPGQSLTLIATANQGSEATYESGFVIDKFPISRPNLTFSTLTVSNMSPEDSSIYLCSAQTGDYTEAFFGQGTRLTVV.

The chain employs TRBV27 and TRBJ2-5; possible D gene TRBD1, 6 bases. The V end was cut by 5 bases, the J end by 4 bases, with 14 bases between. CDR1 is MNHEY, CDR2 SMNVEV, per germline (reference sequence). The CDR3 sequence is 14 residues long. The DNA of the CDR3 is TGTGCCAGCAGTCTACAGGGCTTTGGAGAGACCCAGTACTTC. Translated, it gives CASSLQGFGETQYF.

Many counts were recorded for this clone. In nucleotides, the CDR3 is TGTGCCAGCAGCGAGGAGACAGGGATGAATGAAAAACTGTTTTTT. This translates into CASSEETGMNEKLFF. The chain is built from TRBV2 and TRBJ1-4; TRBD1 matches at 7 bases. V gave up 6 bases and J gave up 5 bases; unmatched junction bases: 9. The CDR3 has 15 amino acids. Germline V gene lookup returns CDR1 SNHLY and CDR2 FYNNEI.

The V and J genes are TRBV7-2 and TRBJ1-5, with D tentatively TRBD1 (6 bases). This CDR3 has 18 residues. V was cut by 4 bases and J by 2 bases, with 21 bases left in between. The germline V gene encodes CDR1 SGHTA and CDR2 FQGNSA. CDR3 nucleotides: TGTGCCAGCAGCTCTTATGGGGGGGGCGCAGGTGGCAATCAGCCCCAGCATTTT. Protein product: CASSSYGGGAGGNQPQHF.

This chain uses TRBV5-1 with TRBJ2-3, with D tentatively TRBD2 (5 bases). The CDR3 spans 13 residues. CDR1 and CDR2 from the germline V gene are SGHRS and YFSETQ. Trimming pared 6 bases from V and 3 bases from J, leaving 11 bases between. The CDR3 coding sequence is TGCGCCAGCACGGCCCCGGGGACAGATACGCAGTATTTT. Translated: CASTAPGTDTQYF.

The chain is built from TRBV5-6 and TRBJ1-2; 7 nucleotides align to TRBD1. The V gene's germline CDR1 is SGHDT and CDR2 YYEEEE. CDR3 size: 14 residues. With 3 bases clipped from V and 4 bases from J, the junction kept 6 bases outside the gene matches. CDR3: CASSWTGETYGYTF. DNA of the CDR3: TGTGCCAGCAGCTGGACAGGCGAAACCTATGGCTACACCTTC.

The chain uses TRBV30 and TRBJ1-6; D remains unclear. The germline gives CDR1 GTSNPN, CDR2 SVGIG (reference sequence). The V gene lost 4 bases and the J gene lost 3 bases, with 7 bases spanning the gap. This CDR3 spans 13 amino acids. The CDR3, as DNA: TGTGCCTGGATGGGCGACTATAATTCACCCCTCCACTTT. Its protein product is CAWMGDYNSPLHF.

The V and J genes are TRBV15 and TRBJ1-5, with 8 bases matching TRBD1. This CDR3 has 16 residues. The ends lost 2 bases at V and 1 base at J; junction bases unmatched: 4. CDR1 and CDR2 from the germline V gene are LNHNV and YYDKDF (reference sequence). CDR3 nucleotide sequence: TGTGCCACCAGCAGACAGGACAGGGCGAGCAATCAGCCCCAGCATTTT. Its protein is CATSRQDRASNQPQHF.

In DNA, the CDR3 is TGTGCCAGCAGCGCGTCGACAGGGAGGCGAATTAGGGAAGAGACCCAGTACTTC. Protein product: CASSASTGRRIREETQYF. The chain employs TRBV2 and TRBJ2-5; a weak D match, TRBD1 (7 bases). V lost 6 bases and J lost 3, with 26 bases in between. This CDR3 is 18 amino acids long. Germline V lookup: CDR1 SNHLY, CDR2 FYNNEI.